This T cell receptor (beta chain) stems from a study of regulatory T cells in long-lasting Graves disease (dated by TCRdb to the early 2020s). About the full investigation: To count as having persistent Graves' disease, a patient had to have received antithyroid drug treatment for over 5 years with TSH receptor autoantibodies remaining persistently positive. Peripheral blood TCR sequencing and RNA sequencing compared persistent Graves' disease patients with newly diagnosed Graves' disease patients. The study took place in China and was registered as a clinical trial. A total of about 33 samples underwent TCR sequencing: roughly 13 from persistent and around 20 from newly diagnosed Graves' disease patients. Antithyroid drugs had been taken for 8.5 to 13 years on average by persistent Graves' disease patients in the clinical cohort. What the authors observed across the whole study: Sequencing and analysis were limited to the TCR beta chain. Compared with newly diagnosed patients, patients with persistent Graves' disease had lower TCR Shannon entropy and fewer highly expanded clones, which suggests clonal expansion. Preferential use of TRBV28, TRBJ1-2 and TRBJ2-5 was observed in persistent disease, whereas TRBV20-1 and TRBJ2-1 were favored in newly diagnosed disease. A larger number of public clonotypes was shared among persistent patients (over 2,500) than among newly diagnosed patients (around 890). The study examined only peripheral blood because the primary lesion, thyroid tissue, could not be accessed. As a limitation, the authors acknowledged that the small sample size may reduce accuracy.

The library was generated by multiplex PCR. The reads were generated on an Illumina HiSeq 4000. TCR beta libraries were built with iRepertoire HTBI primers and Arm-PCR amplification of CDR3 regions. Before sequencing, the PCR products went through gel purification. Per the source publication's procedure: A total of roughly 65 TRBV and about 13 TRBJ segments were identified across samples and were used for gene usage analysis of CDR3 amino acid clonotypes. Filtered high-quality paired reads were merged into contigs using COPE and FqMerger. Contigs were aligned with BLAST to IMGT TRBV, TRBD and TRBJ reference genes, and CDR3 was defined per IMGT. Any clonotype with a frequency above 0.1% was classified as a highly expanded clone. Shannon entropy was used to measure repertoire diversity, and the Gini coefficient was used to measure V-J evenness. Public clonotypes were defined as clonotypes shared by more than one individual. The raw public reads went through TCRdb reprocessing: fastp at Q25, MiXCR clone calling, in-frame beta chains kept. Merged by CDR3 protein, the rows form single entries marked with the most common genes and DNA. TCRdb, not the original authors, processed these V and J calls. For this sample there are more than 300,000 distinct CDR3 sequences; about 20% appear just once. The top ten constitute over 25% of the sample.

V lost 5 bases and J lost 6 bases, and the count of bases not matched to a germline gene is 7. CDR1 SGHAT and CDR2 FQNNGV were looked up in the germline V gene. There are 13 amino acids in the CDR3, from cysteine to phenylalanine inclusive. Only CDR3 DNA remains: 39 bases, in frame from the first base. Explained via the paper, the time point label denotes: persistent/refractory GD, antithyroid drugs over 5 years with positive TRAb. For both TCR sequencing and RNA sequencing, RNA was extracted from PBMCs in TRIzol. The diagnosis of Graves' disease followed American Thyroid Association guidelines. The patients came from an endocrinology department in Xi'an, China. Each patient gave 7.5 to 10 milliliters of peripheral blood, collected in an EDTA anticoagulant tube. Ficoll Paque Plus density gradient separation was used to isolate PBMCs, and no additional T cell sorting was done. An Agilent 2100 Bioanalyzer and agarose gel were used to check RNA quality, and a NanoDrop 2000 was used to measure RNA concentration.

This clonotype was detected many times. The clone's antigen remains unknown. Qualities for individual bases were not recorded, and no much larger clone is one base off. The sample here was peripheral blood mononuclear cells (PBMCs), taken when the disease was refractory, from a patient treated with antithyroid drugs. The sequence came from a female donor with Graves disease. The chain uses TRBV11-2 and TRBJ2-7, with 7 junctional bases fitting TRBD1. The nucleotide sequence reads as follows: TGTGCCAGCAGCATCGGGACAGCGGCCGAGCAGTACTTC. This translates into CASSIGTAAEQYF.